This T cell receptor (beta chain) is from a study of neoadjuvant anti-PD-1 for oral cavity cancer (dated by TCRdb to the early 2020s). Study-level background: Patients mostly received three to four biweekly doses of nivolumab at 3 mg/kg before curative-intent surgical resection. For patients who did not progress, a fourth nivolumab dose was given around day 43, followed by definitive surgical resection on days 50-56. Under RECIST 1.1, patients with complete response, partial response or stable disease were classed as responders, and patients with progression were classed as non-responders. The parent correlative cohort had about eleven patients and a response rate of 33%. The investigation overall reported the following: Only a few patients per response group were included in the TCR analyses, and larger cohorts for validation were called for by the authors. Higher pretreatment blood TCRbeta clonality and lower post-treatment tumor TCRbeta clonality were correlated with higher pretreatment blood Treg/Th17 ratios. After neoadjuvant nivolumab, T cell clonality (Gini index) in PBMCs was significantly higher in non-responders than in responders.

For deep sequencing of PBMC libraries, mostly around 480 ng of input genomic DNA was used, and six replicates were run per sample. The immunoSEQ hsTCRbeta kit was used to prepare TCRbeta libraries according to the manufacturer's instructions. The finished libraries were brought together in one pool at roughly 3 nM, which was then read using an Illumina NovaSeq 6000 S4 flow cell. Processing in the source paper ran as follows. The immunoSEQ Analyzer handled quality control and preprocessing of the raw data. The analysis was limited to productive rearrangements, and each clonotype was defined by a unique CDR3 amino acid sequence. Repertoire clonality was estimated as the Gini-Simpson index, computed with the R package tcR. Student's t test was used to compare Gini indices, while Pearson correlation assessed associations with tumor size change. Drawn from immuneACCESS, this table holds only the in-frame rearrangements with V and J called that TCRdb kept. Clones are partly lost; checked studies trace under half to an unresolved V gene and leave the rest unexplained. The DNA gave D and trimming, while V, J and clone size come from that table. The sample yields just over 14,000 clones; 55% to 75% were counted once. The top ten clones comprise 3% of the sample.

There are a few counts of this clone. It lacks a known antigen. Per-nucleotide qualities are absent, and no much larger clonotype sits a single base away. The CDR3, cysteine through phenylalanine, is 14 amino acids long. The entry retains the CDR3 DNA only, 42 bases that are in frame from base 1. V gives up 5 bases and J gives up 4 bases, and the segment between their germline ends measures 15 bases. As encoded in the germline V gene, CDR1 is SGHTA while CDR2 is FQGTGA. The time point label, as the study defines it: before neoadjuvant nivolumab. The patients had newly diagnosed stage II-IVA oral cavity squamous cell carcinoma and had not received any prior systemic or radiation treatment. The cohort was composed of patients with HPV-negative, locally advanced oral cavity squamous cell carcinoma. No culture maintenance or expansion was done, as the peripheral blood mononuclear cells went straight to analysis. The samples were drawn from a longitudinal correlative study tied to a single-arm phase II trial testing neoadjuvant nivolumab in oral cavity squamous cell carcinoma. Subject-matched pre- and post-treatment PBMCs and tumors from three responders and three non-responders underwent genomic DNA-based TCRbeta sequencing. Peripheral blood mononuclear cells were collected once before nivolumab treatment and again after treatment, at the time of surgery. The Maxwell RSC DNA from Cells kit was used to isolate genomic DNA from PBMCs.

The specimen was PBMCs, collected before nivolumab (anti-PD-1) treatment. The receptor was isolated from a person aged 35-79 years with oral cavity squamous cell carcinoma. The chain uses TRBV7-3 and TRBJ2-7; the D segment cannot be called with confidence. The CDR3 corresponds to CASSPDNGGYEQYF. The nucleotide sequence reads TGTGCCAGCAGCCCTGACAATGGTGGTTACGAGCAGTACTTC.